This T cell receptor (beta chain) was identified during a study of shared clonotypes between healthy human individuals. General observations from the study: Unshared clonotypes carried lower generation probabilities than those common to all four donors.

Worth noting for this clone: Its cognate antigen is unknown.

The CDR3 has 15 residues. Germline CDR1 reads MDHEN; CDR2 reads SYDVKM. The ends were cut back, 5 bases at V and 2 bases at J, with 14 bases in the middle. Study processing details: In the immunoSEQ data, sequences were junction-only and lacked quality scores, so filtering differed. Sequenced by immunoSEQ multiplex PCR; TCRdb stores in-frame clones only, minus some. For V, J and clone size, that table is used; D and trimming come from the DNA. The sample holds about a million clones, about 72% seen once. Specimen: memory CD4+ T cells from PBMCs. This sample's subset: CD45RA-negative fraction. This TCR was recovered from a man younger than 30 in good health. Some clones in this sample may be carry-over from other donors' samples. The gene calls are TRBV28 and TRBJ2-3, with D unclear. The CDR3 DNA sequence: TGTGCCAGCAGTCCTGGAACGCGGTTCACAGATACGCAGTATTTT. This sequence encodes CASSPGTRFTDTQYF.